The present T cell receptor (beta chain) was sequenced within a study of blood T cell repertoires in COVID-19. About the research overall: Sites in the United States, Italy and Spain provided acute and convalescent COVID-19 samples. In each case, the material was cDNA or gDNA derived from T cells, B-cell-depleted T cells, or PBMCs.

Authors' methods: Nucleated cell number was recorded as an estimate derived from reference gene primer amplification. Here immunoSEQ multiplex PCR was the method, and the copy in TCRdb shows in-frame clones only, minus some. D and trimming were read from the DNA, whereas the V and J calls and clone size are those reported in that table. The sample contains just over 650,000 clones, around 90% of which appear only once. Material: peripheral blood. This clonotype was sampled from a woman aged 18-29 years with acute or convalescent COVID-19.

CDR3 bases: TGCAGCGCCGGACAGCCGAACACTGAAGCTTTCTTT. As protein: CSAGQPNTEAFF. This chain uses TRBV29-1 with TRBJ1-1, with D tentatively TRBD1 (6 bases). The CDR3 contains 12 residues. Germline lookup yields CDR1 SQVTM and CDR2 ANQGSEA. V lost 7 bases and J 1 base, leaving 10 bases between the germline ends.